These 23 T cell receptor beta chains came from one sample sequenced in a study of OX40 agonist ivuxolimab in advanced cancers. Sequencing was performed with immunoSEQ multiplex PCR; in TCRdb, only in-frame clones are kept and a portion is missing. The data hold around 82,000 clones, with approximately 88% observed a single time. The starting material was CD4+ or CD8+ T cells sorted from blood, obtained in a trial of the OX40 agonist ivuxolimab. The receptors originated from an adult with an advanced solid tumor such as melanoma, head and neck, liver or kidney cancer.

This clone was detected a few times. The rearrangement joins TRBV4-1 to TRBJ2-1; TRBD1 matches at 9 bases. Germline-derived CDR1 and CDR2 are MGHRA and YSYEKL. The CDR3 has 15 residues. V trimming: 5 bases; J trimming: 6 bases; junction bases outside the gene matches: 8. Written as DNA, the CDR3 is TGCGCCAGCAGCGGATACCGGGACAGGGCCAATGAGCAGTTCTTC. This codes for CASSGYRDRANEQFF.

V and J are TRBV11-2 and TRBJ2-5; 9 nucleotides align to TRBD1. Losses at the gene ends were 1 base for V and 4 bases for J; bases not matched to a gene: 1. The CDR3 is 14 residues long. CDR1 SGHAT and CDR2 FQNNGV come from the germline V gene. CDR3 nucleotide sequence: TGTGCCAGCAGCTTAGCGGGACAGGGAGAGACCCAGTACTTC. Translated: CASSLAGQGETQYF.

The genes are TRBV7-3 and TRBJ1-1; no definite D call. Trimming took 5 bases from V and 1 from J, leaving 11 bases between them. Looked up from germline, CDR1 is SGHTA and CDR2 is FQGTGA. CDR3 length: 14 amino acids. DNA for the CDR3: TGTGCCAGCAGCCTGGGTGTCGGGAACACTGAAGCTTTCTTT. Protein sequence: CASSLGVGNTEAFF.

The chain combines TRBV5-1 with TRBJ2-1, with 8 bases that match TRBD2. The CDR3 is made up of 16 amino acids. The V gene's germline CDR1 is SGHRS and CDR2 YFSETQ. V lost 0 bases, J lost 8 bases, and 10 bases stayed unmatched. The CDR3 bases are TGCGCCAGCAGCTTGGAGGTGGTAGCGGGAAGCCATGAGCAGTTCTTC. It encodes CASSLEVVAGSHEQFF. Based on the CDR3 plus reference TRBV5-1 and TRBJ2-1, the full variable domain is KAGVTQTPRYLIKTRGQQVTLSCSPISGHRSVSWYQQTPGQGLQFLFEYFSETQRNKGNFPGRFSGRQFSNSRSEMNVSTLELGDSALYLCASSLEVVAGSHEQFFGPGTRLTVL.

The rearrangement joins TRBV6-6 to TRBJ2-3; 7 nucleotides match TRBD2. With 2 bases clipped from V and 0 bases from J, the junction kept 5 bases outside the gene matches. The CDR3 contains 16 residues. CDR1 is MNHNY and CDR2 is SVGAGI in the germline V gene (reference sequence). Here the CDR3 DNA reads TGTGCCAGCAGTTACGGGGGTAGCGGGAGCACAGATACGCAGTATTTT. It yields the protein CASSYGGSGSTDTQYF.

This clone was observed a single time. The chain links TRBV5-1 to TRBJ2-7; D might be TRBD2 (6 bases). The CDR3 covers 15 residues. Between the trimmed V and J ends, which lost 0 bases and 3 bases, there was a span of 13 bases. Germline V gives CDR1 SGHRS, CDR2 YFSETQ. The CDR3 region has the DNA TGCGCCAGCAGCTTGGCGGGAGCCGTCATCTACGAGCAGTACTTC. It specifies CASSLAGAVIYEQYF.

The chain uses TRBV6-5 and TRBJ1-1; maybe TRBD1 (5 bases). Germline V gives CDR1 MNHEY, CDR2 SVGAGI. Trimming left V 3 bases short and J 4 bases short, with 12 bases between. This CDR3 has 14 amino acids. CDR3 DNA: TGTGCCAGCAGTTATGGGGGAGACACCACTGAAGCTTTCTTT. It encodes CASSYGGDTTEAFF.

This clone was seen a handful of times. The rearrangement uses TRBV7-9 and TRBJ2-1, with D maybe TRBD1 (6 bases). CDR1 and CDR2 from the germline V gene are SEHNR and FQNEAQ (reference sequence). The V gene lost 6 bases and the J gene lost 7 bases, with 13 bases spanning the gap. The CDR3 sequence is 13 residues long. The CDR3: CASSFDQGNEQFF. CDR3 nucleotides: TGTGCCAGCAGTTTCGACCAGGGGAATGAGCAGTTCTTC.

The CDR3 DNA is TGTGCCAGTAGTCTAGCGGGCCCCTACGAGCAGTACTTC. Its translation is CASSLAGPYEQYF. The chain couples TRBV19 to TRBJ2-7, with TRBD2 identical over 8 bases. This CDR3 has 13 amino acids. The germline CDR1 and CDR2 sequences are LNHDA and SQIVND (reference sequence). The V gene end was trimmed by 5 bases and the J gene end by 2 bases; junction bases not matched to a gene: 2. Filled out from reference TRBV19 and TRBJ2-7, the complete variable domain reads DGGITQSPKYLFRKEGQNVTLSCEQNLNHDAMYWYRQDPGQGLRLIYYSQIVNDFQKGDIAEGYSVSREKKESFPLTVTSAQKNPTAFYLCASSLAGPYEQYFGPGTRLTVT.

This rearrangement joins TRBV7-9 to TRBJ2-1, with 11 bases fitting TRBD2. The CDR3 spans 14 residues. Trimming at V came to 6 bases and at J to 6 bases, leaving 4 bases not matched to a gene. Germline lookup yields CDR1 SEHNR and CDR2 FQNEAQ (reference sequence). In DNA form, the CDR3 reads TGTGCCAGCAGGACGGGGACTAGCGGCAATGAGCAGTTCTTC. It codes for CASRTGTSGNEQFF.

The chain combines TRBV6-5 with TRBJ2-7, with D tentatively TRBD1 (5 bases). The CDR3 is 15 residues long. Looked up from germline, CDR1 is MNHEY and CDR2 is SVGAGI. The V gene lost 4 bases and the J gene lost 0 bases, with 13 bases spanning the gap. CDR3 loop: CASSWRTSLSYEQYF. In DNA, the CDR3 is TGTGCCAGCAGTTGGCGGACAAGCCTCTCCTACGAGCAGTACTTC.

The chain combines TRBV7-9 with TRBJ1-4; the D gene is possibly TRBD1 (6 bases). Looked up from germline, CDR1 is SEHNR and CDR2 is FQNEAQ (reference sequence). The CDR3 is made up of 13 amino acids. V gave up 0 bases and J gave up 12 bases, with 11 bases separating them. The CDR3 DNA sequence: TGTGCCAGCAGCTTAGCGGGGGCGGGGGAACTGTTTTTT. It yields the protein CASSLAGAGELFF. Filled out from reference TRBV7-9 and TRBJ1-4, the complete variable domain reads DTGVSQNPRHKITKRGQNVTFRCDPISEHNRLYWYRQTLGQGPEFLTYFQNEAQLEKSRLLSDRFSAERPKGSFSTLEIQRTEQGDSAMYLCASSLAGAGELFFGSGTQLSVL.

The V gene is TRBV6-5, the J gene TRBJ1-4; the match to TRBD1 covers 8 bases. J was trimmed by 7 bases and V by 2 bases; bases with no gene match: 0. The CDR3 is 13 residues long. The germline CDR1 and CDR2 sequences are MNHEY and SVGAGI. CDR3 sequence (DNA): TGTGCCAGCAGTTACCAGGGGGCTGAAAAACTGTTTTTT. Protein: CASSYQGAEKLFF.

The count of this clone is one. J is TRBJ2-5 and V is TRBV7-9; D uncertain. V shed 2 bases and J shed 0 bases, with 10 bases lying between them. Germline loops: CDR1 SEHNR, CDR2 FQNEAQ (reference sequence). The CDR3 sequence is 15 residues long. The CDR3 reads CASSLTVRYQETQYF. In DNA, the CDR3 is TGTGCCAGCAGCTTAACGGTCCGGTACCAAGAGACCCAGTACTTC.

V and J are TRBV2 and TRBJ1-2; D uncertain. The CDR3 contains 12 residues. Germline values: CDR1 SNHLY, CDR2 FYNNEI. The germline V and J ends were trimmed by 4 bases and 7 bases, with 10 bases remaining between them. The CDR3 reads CASSGGLGGYTF. The CDR3 DNA sequence: TGTGCCAGCAGTGGAGGCCTGGGTGGCTACACCTTC.

The chain employs TRBV20-1 and TRBJ2-7, with 8 bases that match TRBD1. The CDR3 covers 11 residues. With 5 bases clipped from V and 3 bases from J, the junction kept 0 bases outside the gene matches. Germline lookup yields CDR1 DFQATT and CDR2 SNEGSKA (reference sequence). The DNA for the CDR3 is TGCAGTGCTGACAGGGGCTACGAGCAGTACTTC. Protein product: CSADRGYEQYF.

The chain couples TRBV19 to TRBJ2-1; D not resolved. Germline assignment: CDR1 LNHDA and CDR2 SQIVND (reference sequence). The V gene lost 3 bases and the J gene lost 4 bases, with 13 bases spanning the gap. The CDR3 runs 15 residues. CDR3 sequence (DNA): TGTGCCAGTAGTATTCCCACGTCTTTATACAATGAGCAGTTCTTC. This translates into CASSIPTSLYNEQFF. The whole variable domain, remainder taken from reference TRBV19 and TRBJ2-1, is DGGITQSPKYLFRKEGQNVTLSCEQNLNHDAMYWYRQDPGQGLRLIYYSQIVNDFQKGDIAEGYSVSREKKESFPLTVTSAQKNPTAFYLCASSIPTSLYNEQFFGPGTRLTVL.

The chain links TRBV6-4 to TRBJ2-1; a weak D match, TRBD1 (5 bases). This CDR3 has 13 amino acids. Germline V gene data show CDR1 as MRHNA and CDR2 as SNTAGT. Trimming left V 2 bases short and J 5 bases short, with 7 bases between. The CDR3 is CASSDLDNNEQFF. CDR3 DNA: TGTGCCAGCAGTGACCTGGACAACAATGAGCAGTTCTTC.

Worth noting for this clone: Other DNA sequences in this sample translate to the same CDR3. The chain couples TRBV11-3 to TRBJ2-5; D is perhaps TRBD2 (6 bases). This CDR3 is built from 14 residues. Germline V gene lookup returns CDR1 SGHNT and CDR2 YENEEA. V was shortened by 0 bases and J by 5 bases, with 10 bases between the two germline ends. CDR3 in DNA: TGTGCCAGCAGCTTAGAGGAGGGCCGGGAGACCCAGTACTTC. This codes for CASSLEEGRETQYF.

This sequence joins TRBV7-3 and TRBJ2-5; 12 bases are a match to TRBD2. CDR3 length: 15 residues. Per germline, CDR1 SGHTA and CDR2 FQGTGA. V was clipped by 2 bases and J by 5 bases; unmatched bases: 3. CDR3 loop: CASSLGLAGQETQYF. The DNA of the CDR3 is TGTGCCAGCAGCTTAGGACTAGCGGGACAGGAGACCCAGTACTTC.

The chain has TRBV4-1 and TRBJ2-7; TRBD2 agrees at 12 bases. Per the germline V gene, CDR1 is MGHRA and CDR2 is YSYEKL. The junction had 12 bases not matched to a gene; V was cut back by 1 base and J by 2 bases. The CDR3 is 19 residues long. The CDR3 spells CASSQARGLAGSLPYEQYF. The CDR3, as DNA: TGCGCCAGCAGCCAAGCGCGTGGACTAGCGGGAAGCCTGCCCTACGAGCAGTACTTC.

The V and J genes are TRBV13 and TRBJ1-4; tentative D call: TRBD1 (5 bases). The CDR3 runs to 13 residues. V was clipped by 5 bases and J by 7 bases, with 11 bases between them. Per the germline V gene, CDR1 is PRHDT and CDR2 is FYEKMQ (reference sequence). CDR3 sequence: CASSLRGGEKLFF. CDR3 sequence (DNA): TGTGCCAGCAGCCTTAGGGGCGGTGAAAAACTGTTTTTT.

This chain connects TRBV28 to TRBJ1-3; D gene uncertain. CDR1 is MDHEN, CDR2 SYDVKM, per germline. The ends were cut back, 3 bases at V and 2 bases at J, with 8 bases in the middle. The CDR3 is 14 amino acids. CDR3 in DNA: TGTGCCAGCAGTTTTCCGGGGACTGGAAACACCATATATTTT. Translated: CASSFPGTGNTIYF.